The clone carrying this T cell receptor (beta chain) has only one observation. Its matching antigen is unknown. The data were obtained in a study of shared clonotypes between healthy human individuals. As originally analysed: Junction-only sequences without quality scores came from ImmunoSEQ, so filtering differed. Data came from immunoSEQ multiplex PCR; TCRdb stores just in-frame clones and leaves some out. V and J calls and clone size are as listed in that table; D and trimming were resolved from the DNA. The data show about 230,000 clones, about 65% seen once. Findings and caveats of the study: Limited genetic and exposure-history diversity came from having few donors. Of the naive CD4 clonotypes, approximately 5% were shared across several donors.

The clonotype comes from a man under 40 in good health. Sample: memory CD4+ T cells sorted from blood. The subset denotes: CD45RA-negative fraction.

As DNA, the CDR3 is TGCAGCGTTAGCCTTTTCTGGACTAGCACAGATACGCAGTATTTT. Translated: CSVSLFWTSTDTQYF. The J gene is TRBJ2-3, the V gene TRBV29-1; tentative D call: TRBD2 (5 bases). In germline, CDR1 is SQVTM, CDR2 ANQGSEA. Trimming left V 5 bases short and J 0 bases short, with 15 bases between. The CDR3 has 15 amino acids.